These 30 T cell receptor beta chains came from one sample sequenced in a study of T cells in Graves' hyperthyroidism and ophthalmopathy (dated by TCRdb to between 2018 and 2021). Library method: multiplex PCR. Data came from an Illumina HiSeq 2000. TCR beta CDR3 regions were amplified from RNA transcripts. The TCR CDR3 was subjected to a first round of RT-PCR using the HTBI primer set and the Qiagen OneStep RT-PCR kit. TCRdb handled the public reads itself, with Q25 trimming in fastp and clone calling in MiXCR, and kept productive beta chains. Merged by CDR3 protein, the rows form single entries marked with the most common genes and DNA. Present in this sample are approximately 520,000 distinct CDR3 sequences, around 24% of which were seen just once. The top ten clones comprise about 11% of the sample. The sample taken for sequencing was blood. Source of these receptors: a woman in her thirties with Graves' ophthalmopathy.

This clonotype was counted many times. The chain links TRBV5-1 to TRBJ2-7, with D perhaps matching TRBD1 or TRBD2 (5 bases each). CDR1 and CDR2 (germline): SGHRS, YFSETQ. The CDR3 has 13 amino acids. Trimming shortened V by 2 bases and J by 6 bases, and 12 bases separated the two germline ends. CDR3: CASSFVGAGEQYF. The CDR3 region has the DNA TGCGCCAGCAGCTTCGTCGGGGCCGGCGAGCAGTACTTC.

This rearrangement joins TRBV12-5 to TRBJ1-5, with 9 bases fitting TRBD1. CDR3 length: 15 amino acids. From germline, CDR1 is LGHNT and CDR2 FRNRAP. With 7 bases clipped from V and 3 bases from J, the junction kept 7 bases outside the gene matches. CDR3 coding DNA: TGTGCTAGTGCCCTGACAGGGGGTGCCAATCAGCCCCAGCATTTT. This sequence encodes CASALTGGANQPQHF.

This clonotype occurred many times. The chain links TRBV7-9 to TRBJ1-1, with D unclear. Germline V gene sequence: CDR1 SEHNR, CDR2 FQNEAQ (reference sequence). V dropped 1 base and J dropped 5 bases, with 14 bases sitting between them. The CDR3 loop spans 15 amino acids. The DNA of the CDR3 is TGTGCCAGCAGCTTAGGGTCCGTGACACAGACTGAAGCTTTCTTT. Translation: CASSLGSVTQTEAFF.

CDR3 amino acids: CASSSTGGFDQPQHF. The CDR3 coding sequence is TGTGCCAGCAGTTCGACAGGAGGGTTTGATCAGCCCCAGCATTTT. V gene TRBV6-5 combines with J gene TRBJ1-5; weak D call: TRBD1 (6 bases). This CDR3 contains 15 residues. From germline, CDR1 is MNHEY and CDR2 SVGAGI. The ends were cut back, 4 bases at V and 5 bases at J, with 15 bases in the middle.

The V gene is TRBV10-1, the J gene TRBJ2-3; 8 bases are shared with TRBD1. Looked up from germline, CDR1 is WNHNN and CDR2 is SYGVQD (reference sequence). V shed 2 bases and J 4 bases; nucleotides not matched to a gene: 5. The CDR3 contains 15 residues. The CDR3, as DNA: TGCGCCAGCAGTGAGAAGGCAGGGGGCCCAGATACGCAGTATTTT. Its protein product is CASSEKAGGPDTQYF.

This clonotype was detected many times. The gene calls are TRBV6-5 and TRBJ1-2; maybe TRBD1 (6 bases). Germline V gives CDR1 MNHEY, CDR2 SVGAGI. V was trimmed by 2 bases and J by 7 bases, leaving 14 bases between them. The CDR3 contains 14 residues. CDR3 region: CASSYGSGEGGYTF. The CDR3 region has the DNA TGTGCCAGCAGTTACGGGTCAGGGGAGGGTGGCTACACCTTC.

At least ten counts were recorded for this clonotype. V and J are TRBV4-2 and TRBJ1-6; D is possibly TRBD1 (5 bases). Between the trimmed V and J ends, which lost 4 bases and 6 bases, there was a span of 16 bases. Germline CDR1 is LGHNA and CDR2 is YNFKEQ. The CDR3 sequence is 16 residues long. CDR3 in amino acids: CASSLLGGRVNSPLHF. For the CDR3, the DNA is TGTGCCAGCAGCCTCCTGGGCGGCAGGGTTAATTCACCCCTCCACTTT.

This clonotype has ten or more counts. The V gene is TRBV20-1, the J gene TRBJ1-5, with D unclear. Trimming left V 6 bases short and J 7 bases short, with 13 bases between. This CDR3 spans 12 amino acids. Germline CDR1 and CDR2: DFQATT and SNEGSKA (reference sequence). CDR3 in amino acids: CSAKSGLQPQHF. DNA of the CDR3: TGCAGTGCCAAATCTGGGCTCCAGCCCCAGCATTTT.

This clonotype came up a few times. V usage is TRBV5-8 and J usage is TRBJ1-2; tentative D call: TRBD1 (5 bases). Looked up from germline, CDR1 is SGHTS and CDR2 is YDEGEE. This CDR3 is 13 amino acids long. Trimming left V 4 bases short and J 5 bases short, with 12 bases between. Here the CDR3 reads CASSPGLWYGYTF. The CDR3 DNA sequence: TGTGCCAGCAGCCCGGGACTTTGGTATGGCTACACCTTC.

This clonotype was recorded at least ten times. The chain joins TRBV12-3 or TRBV12-4 to TRBJ1-1; unclear D gene. V lost 6 bases, J lost 11 bases, and 16 bases lay in between. There are 12 residues in the CDR3. In nucleotides, the CDR3 is TGTGCCAGCAGCACAAGAACCCAGTTGGCTTTCTTT. Protein sequence: CASSTRTQLAFF.

V and J are TRBV5-1 and TRBJ1-2; the D gene is possibly TRBD1 (5 bases). V was shortened by 4 bases and J by 4 bases, with 17 bases between the two germline ends. This CDR3 region has 15 residues. The germline V gene encodes CDR1 SGHRS and CDR2 YFSETQ. In nucleotides, the CDR3 is TGCGCCAGCAGCCCCTCGGACAAAAAGGCCTATGGCTACACCTTC. Protein sequence: CASSPSDKKAYGYTF.

This clonotype was recorded at least ten times. In DNA form, the CDR3 reads TGTGCCACCAGCTCATGGACTAGCGGGGGGCAAGAGACCCAGTACTTC. Translating gives CATSSWTSGGQETQYF. The V gene is TRBV15, the J gene TRBJ2-5; 14 bases agree with TRBD2. V lost 5 bases and J lost 2; bases outside the gene matches: 4. This CDR3 is 16 amino acids long. The germline gives CDR1 LNHNV, CDR2 YYDKDF (reference sequence).

This clonotype was observed many times. V usage is TRBV5-1 and J usage is TRBJ2-4; 7 positions match TRBD1. The CDR3 covers 14 residues. The V segment lost 5 bases and the J segment 0 bases; nucleotides outside the gene matches: 2. Germline V gene data show CDR1 as SGHRS and CDR2 as YFSETQ. The CDR3 loop is CASRDRLAKNIQYF. CDR3 in DNA: TGCGCCAGCAGGGACAGGCTAGCCAAAAACATTCAGTACTTC.

V and J are TRBV20-1 and TRBJ1-2; possibly TRBD1 for D (5 bases). The V and J ends lost 6 bases and 3 bases respectively, with 17 bases between them. Germline loops: CDR1 DFQATT, CDR2 SNEGSKA (reference sequence). The CDR3 totals 14 residues. The DNA of the CDR3 is TGCAGTGCCCGGGACTCCTGGCAGGACTATGGCTACACCTTC. Its protein is CSARDSWQDYGYTF.

This clonotype was recorded at least ten times. The chain recombines TRBV7-3 with TRBJ2-5; no definite D call. The CDR3 length is 13 residues. Germline lookup yields CDR1 SGHTA and CDR2 FQGTGA. With 2 bases removed from V and 7 bases from J, the gap between germline ends came to 11 bases. The DNA for the CDR3 is TGTGCCAGCAGCTTATCGTTGCTTGGGACCCAGTACTTC. This gives the protein CASSLSLLGTQYF.

This chain connects TRBV15 to TRBJ2-3; no definite D call. Per germline, CDR1 LNHNV and CDR2 YYDKDF (reference sequence). V gave up 0 bases and J gave up 2 bases, with 9 bases separating them. This CDR3 is 15 amino acids long. In DNA, the CDR3 is TGTGCCACCAGCAGAGATTCACTCAACACAGATACGCAGTATTTT. It translates to CATSRDSLNTDTQYF.

This clonotype was found many times. The V and J genes are TRBV6-1 and TRBJ1-1, with 12 bases fitting TRBD1. The junction had 5 bases not matched to a gene; V was cut back by 2 bases and J by 4 bases. Germline-derived CDR1 and CDR2 are MNHNS and SASEGT. The CDR3 has 16 residues. CDR3 loop: CASSEPGQGAGTEAFF. The CDR3 DNA reads TGTGCCAGCAGTGAACCGGGACAGGGGGCCGGCACTGAAGCTTTCTTT.

This clonotype was counted many times. This sequence joins TRBV27 and TRBJ2-5; perhaps TRBD1 as D (5 bases). Germline-derived CDR1 and CDR2 are MNHEY and SMNVEV (reference sequence). The CDR3 extends over 15 amino acids. V was pared by 7 bases and J by 2 bases, with 17 bases between. In nucleotides, the CDR3 is TGTGCCAGCACCCCGACAGTCGGGCTGCAAGAGACCCAGTACTTC. Translating gives CASTPTVGLQETQYF.

This clonotype was observed a handful of times. The chain uses TRBV28 and TRBJ1-1; D is ambiguous. This CDR3 region has 12 residues. The germline V gene has CDR1 MDHEN and CDR2 SYDVKM. Trimming cost V 6 bases and J 6 bases, with 11 bases left between them. CDR3 sequence reads: CASSLSWSEAFF. The CDR3 DNA sequence: TGTGCCAGCAGCCTGAGCTGGTCTGAAGCTTTCTTT.

The chain joins TRBV5-6 to TRBJ1-1; 7 nucleotides line up with TRBD1. Germline V lookup: CDR1 SGHDT, CDR2 YYEEEE. The CDR3 totals 14 residues. The V and J ends lost 3 bases and 7 bases, in that order; junction bases with no gene match: 9. CDR3 amino acids: CASSSGQRLGEAFF. The CDR3 nucleotides read TGTGCCAGCAGCTCGGGACAGCGGCTCGGTGAAGCTTTCTTT.

The V and J genes are TRBV20-1 and TRBJ1-1; possible D gene TRBD1, 6 bases. This CDR3 has 13 residues. With 6 bases removed from V and 4 bases from J, the gap between germline ends came to 15 bases. Germline V gene data show CDR1 as DFQATT and CDR2 as SNEGSKA (reference sequence). The CDR3 loop reads CSASRGGATEAFF. The CDR3 DNA follows: TGCAGTGCATCCCGGGGGGGGGCCACTGAAGCTTTCTTT.

The chain recombines TRBV29-1 with TRBJ1-2; a possible D gene is TRBD1 (5 bases). The CDR3 loop spans 11 amino acids. V lost 6 bases and J lost 8, with 13 bases in between. Per the germline V gene, CDR1 is SQVTM and CDR2 is ANQGSEA. CDR3 bases: TGCAGCGTGGGGGGTGAATGGGGCTACACCTTC. Translation gives CSVGGEWGYTF.

This clonotype was seen many times. The V and J genes are TRBV6-2 or TRBV6-3 and TRBJ1-1; a weak D match, TRBD1 (5 bases). Germline V CDR1 and CDR2: MNHEY, SVGEGT. The CDR3 covers 13 residues. Between the trimmed V and J ends, which lost 6 bases and 1 base, there was a span of 9 bases. CDR3 in DNA: TGTGCCAGCAGAGCGGACAAGAACACTGAAGCTTTCTTT. Translating gives CASRADKNTEAFF.

This clonotype was found many times. The chain combines TRBV7-9 with TRBJ2-7; 11 bases are a match to TRBD2. The ends lost 5 bases at V and 0 bases at J; junction bases unmatched: 6. This CDR3 has 16 residues. Germline CDR1 is SEHNR and CDR2 is FQNEAQ (reference sequence). CDR3 bases: TGTGCCAGCAGCGGGACGCTAGCGGGGGGCTCCTACGAGCAGTACTTC. Translation gives CASSGTLAGGSYEQYF.

The sample holds many counts of this clonotype. This rearrangement joins TRBV7-6 to TRBJ1-2; 7 bases fit TRBD1. Trimming removed 5 bases from V and 6 bases from J; junction bases left unmatched: 6. The length of the CDR3 is 13 residues. Per germline, CDR1 SGHVS and CDR2 FNYEAQ. The CDR3 reads CASSQFQGDGYTF. CDR3 nucleotide sequence: TGTGCCAGCAGCCAATTTCAGGGGGATGGCTACACCTTC.

This clonotype was counted ten times or more. The chain couples TRBV28 to TRBJ1-2; no clear D gene. Trimming left V 2 bases short and J 0 bases short, with 10 bases between. The CDR3 is 15 amino acids. Germline assignment: CDR1 MDHEN and CDR2 SYDVKM. This CDR3 is CASSLGSATNYGYTF. DNA for the CDR3: TGTGCCAGCAGTTTAGGCTCAGCTACTAACTATGGCTACACCTTC.

This clonotype has at least ten counts. This chain uses TRBV29-1 with TRBJ1-1; D is perhaps TRBD1 (5 bases). Germline CDR1 reads SQVTM; CDR2 reads ANQGSEA. The length of the CDR3 is 13 residues. This CDR3 is CITTGTANTEAFF. The CDR3 nucleotides read TGCATCACGACCGGGACGGCAAACACTGAAGCTTTCTTT.

This clonotype has a handful of counts. The chain has TRBV6-1 and TRBJ1-5; possibly TRBD1 for D (6 bases). CDR3 length: 15 amino acids. Germline loops: CDR1 MNHNS, CDR2 SASEGT. The V end was cut by 4 bases, the J end by 5 bases, with 15 bases between. The CDR3 bases are TGTGCCAGCAGTGCGCAGGGGAGGGGGTATCAGCCCCAGCATTTT. Translation: CASSAQGRGYQPQHF.

The V gene is TRBV5-5, the J gene TRBJ1-1; no definite D call. The length of the CDR3 is 14 residues. Germline V gene data show CDR1 as SGHKS and CDR2 as YYEKEE (reference sequence). The V end was cut by 2 bases, the J end by 4 bases, with 12 bases between. The CDR3 DNA sequence: TGTGCCAGCAGCTTCAACGAGGGTAGCACTGAAGCTTTCTTT. It specifies CASSFNEGSTEAFF.

This clonotype was seen many times. This chain uses TRBV20-1 with TRBJ1-1; no firm D call. CDR1 and CDR2 from the germline V gene are DFQATT and SNEGSKA (reference sequence). This CDR3 is 14 amino acids long. V lost 0 bases and J lost 1, with 9 bases in between. The CDR3, as DNA: TGCAGTGCTAGAGATCCCATTGGGAACACTGAAGCTTTCTTT. Its protein is CSARDPIGNTEAFF.